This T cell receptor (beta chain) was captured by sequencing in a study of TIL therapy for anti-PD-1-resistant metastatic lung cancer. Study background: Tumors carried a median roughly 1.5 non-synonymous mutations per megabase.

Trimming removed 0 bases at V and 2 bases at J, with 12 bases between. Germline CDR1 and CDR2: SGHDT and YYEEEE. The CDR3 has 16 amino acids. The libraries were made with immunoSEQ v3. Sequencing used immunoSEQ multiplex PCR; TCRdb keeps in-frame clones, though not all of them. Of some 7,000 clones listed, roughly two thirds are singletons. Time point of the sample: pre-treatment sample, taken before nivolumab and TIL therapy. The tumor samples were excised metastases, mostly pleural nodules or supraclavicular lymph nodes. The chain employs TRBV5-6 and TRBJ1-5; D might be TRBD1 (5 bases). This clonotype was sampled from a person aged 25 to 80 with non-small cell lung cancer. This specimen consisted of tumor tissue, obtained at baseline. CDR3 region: CASSLGDAYRNQPQHF. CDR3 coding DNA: TGTGCCAGCAGCTTGGGGGACGCCTATCGCAATCAGCCCCAGCATTTT.